Following are 30 T cell receptor beta chains from one sample sequenced in a study of blood T cell repertoires in COVID-19. Clones were read by immunoSEQ multiplex PCR, and TCRdb kept only the in-frame ones, dropping some. Seen here are about 240,000 clones, about 89% observed once, and the top ten hold roughly 8.3%. Source material: PBMCs or T cells enriched from blood (not recorded which). These receptors all come from a man between 35 and 55 years old who had recovered from COVID-19.

This chain joins TRBV10-2 and TRBJ2-3; 11 bases fit TRBD2. Germline assignment: CDR1 WSHSY and CDR2 SAAADI. J was trimmed by 6 bases and V by 0 bases; bases with no gene match: 5. The CDR3 contains 16 residues. The chain's CDR3 is CASSESKLAGVDTQYF. In DNA form, the CDR3 reads TGCGCCAGCAGTGAGTCGAAACTAGCGGGGGTCGATACGCAGTATTTT.

This sequence joins TRBV27 and TRBJ2-1; D perhaps matches TRBD1 (5 bases). The germline V and J ends were trimmed by 4 bases and 0 bases, with 10 bases remaining between them. Germline values: CDR1 MNHEY, CDR2 SMNVEV (reference sequence). The CDR3 covers 15 residues. CDR3 residues: CASSWGKYSYNEQFF. In DNA form, the CDR3 reads TGTGCCAGCAGTTGGGGCAAATACTCCTACAATGAGCAGTTCTTC.

The V and J genes are TRBV10-2 and TRBJ2-7, with 10 bases lining up with TRBD2. The CDR3 is 16 residues long. Germline V gives CDR1 WSHSY, CDR2 SAAADI. The trim removed 3 bases at V and 3 bases at J, leaving 8 bases unmatched. The CDR3 nucleotides are TGCGCCAGCAGTGACATAGCGGGAGGCCGATACTACGAGCAGTACTTC. Its protein product is CASSDIAGGRYYEQYF.

The chain has TRBV19 and TRBJ2-3; D gene unclear. Germline assignment: CDR1 LNHDA and CDR2 SQIVND (reference sequence). This CDR3 has 14 amino acids. V was trimmed by 3 bases and J by 4 bases, leaving 11 bases between them. As DNA, the CDR3 is TGTGCCAGTAGTATCTTTAGAAGTCCAGATACGCAGTATTTT. It encodes CASSIFRSPDTQYF.

The sample holds one count of this clone. For the CDR3, the DNA is TGCGCCAGCAAAAAGGGGGAGACCTACGAGCAGTACTTC. Translation gives CASKKGETYEQYF. The chain uses TRBV10-2 and TRBJ2-7, with D possibly matching TRBD1 (6 bases). Trimming took 7 bases from V and 2 from J, leaving 12 bases between them. The CDR3 spans 13 residues. Germline V gene data show CDR1 as WSHSY and CDR2 as SAAADI.

In this sample, this clone turned up a few times. The rearrangement links TRBV6-5 to TRBJ1-4; D remains ambiguous. Per germline, CDR1 MNHEY and CDR2 SVGAGI. The germline V and J ends were trimmed by 8 bases and 7 bases, with 17 bases remaining between them. This CDR3 contains 14 residues. The DNA of the CDR3 is TGTGCCAGCCGAGAGGGCCCCGCGGGTGAAAAACTGTTTTTT. Translation gives CASREGPAGEKLFF.

J is TRBJ1-1 and V is TRBV7-6, with D maybe TRBD1 (5 bases). CDR3 length: 17 residues. In germline, CDR1 is SGHVS, CDR2 FNYEAQ. Trimming took 5 bases from V and 0 from J, leaving 19 bases between them. CDR3 amino acids: CASSQRYRLVMNTEAFF. CDR3 bases: TGTGCCAGCAGCCAACGATACAGGTTAGTCATGAACACTGAAGCTTTCTTT.

The V and J genes are TRBV19 and TRBJ1-1, with 7 bases matching TRBD1. Per the germline V gene, CDR1 is LNHDA and CDR2 is SQIVND (reference sequence). The CDR3 covers 17 residues. V lost 5 bases, J lost 0 bases, and 12 bases stayed unmatched. CDR3 in DNA: TGTGCCAGTAGTCGGGGGACAGAGAGGGGGATGAACACTGAAGCTTTCTTT. The encoded protein is CASSRGTERGMNTEAFF.

This rearrangement joins TRBV7-9 to TRBJ2-5, with D uncertain. V was clipped by 1 base and J by 4 bases, with 4 bases between them. The CDR3 is made up of 12 amino acids. Germline CDR1 and CDR2: SEHNR and FQNEAQ (reference sequence). The CDR3 protein is CASSLGAETQYF. The CDR3 bases are TGTGCCAGCAGCTTAGGAGCAGAGACCCAGTACTTC.

The V and J genes are TRBV5-1 and TRBJ1-4; D perhaps matches TRBD1 (5 bases). CDR1 and CDR2 (germline): SGHRS, YFSETQ. The CDR3 runs to 13 residues. V lost 3 bases, J lost 6 bases, and 9 bases lay in between. The CDR3, as DNA: TGCGCCAGCAGCTCAGACAGAGATGAAAAACTGTTTTTT. Amino acids: CASSSDRDEKLFF.

This clone was counted between two and nine times. The rearrangement links TRBV7-9 to TRBJ1-5; 7 bases match TRBD1. The junction had 1 base not matched to a gene; V was cut back by 8 bases and J by 3 bases. From germline, CDR1 is SEHNR and CDR2 FQNEAQ (reference sequence). The CDR3 contains 12 residues. The CDR3 coding sequence is TGTGCCAGCGGACAGGACAATCAGCCCCAGCATTTT. Translated, it gives CASGQDNQPQHF.

V is TRBV30 and J is TRBJ1-2; no clear D. The V end lost 5 bases, the J end lost 5 bases, and 15 bases lay between the germline ends. CDR1 and CDR2 from the germline V gene are GTSNPN and SVGIG (reference sequence). The CDR3 runs to 13 residues. CDR3 DNA sequence: TGTGCCTGGGGGGTACGCAGCGAATATGGCTACACCTTC. Encoded protein: CAWGVRSEYGYTF.

This clone was seen a handful of times. The V and J genes are TRBV7-2 and TRBJ2-7; the D gene is possibly TRBD1 (7 bases). Trimming took off 6 bases at V and 2 bases at J, with 17 bases between the two ends. The CDR3 runs 15 residues. CDR1 and CDR2 from the germline V gene are SGHTA and FQGNSA. CDR3 region: CASSRRGQQAYEQYF. CDR3 coding DNA: TGTGCCAGCAGTCGGCGGGGACAGCAAGCCTACGAGCAGTACTTC.

V gene TRBV27 combines with J gene TRBJ2-6; 9 bases are a match to TRBD1. Per the germline V gene, CDR1 is MNHEY and CDR2 is SMNVEV (reference sequence). CDR3 length: 20 amino acids. J gave up 3 bases and V 5 bases, and 17 bases lay outside the gene matches. DNA of the CDR3: TGTGCCAGCAGTCCTATCCTCCGACCGGGACAGGGTTTTGGGGCCAACGTCCTGACTTTC. It yields the protein CASSPILRPGQGFGANVLTF.

In this sample, this clone turned up once. This chain joins TRBV19 and TRBJ2-3; 7 bases are shared with TRBD1. This CDR3 spans 14 amino acids. Germline V gene lookup returns CDR1 LNHDA and CDR2 SQIVND (reference sequence). V was clipped by 4 bases and J by 0 bases; unmatched bases: 1. CDR3 bases: TGTGCCAGTAGTAGGGACAGAAGCACAGATACGCAGTATTTT. It specifies CASSRDRSTDTQYF. Based on the CDR3 plus reference TRBV19 and TRBJ2-3, the full variable domain is DGGITQSPKYLFRKEGQNVTLSCEQNLNHDAMYWYRQDPGQGLRLIYYSQIVNDFQKGDIAEGYSVSREKKESFPLTVTSAQKNPTAFYLCASSRDRSTDTQYFGPGTRLTVL.

The V call is TRBV18, the J call TRBJ1-3; D uncertain. This CDR3 spans 15 amino acids. V was trimmed by 6 bases and J by 0 bases, leaving 12 bases between them. CDR1 and CDR2 (germline): KGHSH, LQKENI. CDR3 bases: TGTGCCAGCTCCTTGACGGAGAGCTCTGGAAACACCATATATTTT. This codes for CASSLTESSGNTIYF.

This chain joins TRBV13 and TRBJ2-7; D might be TRBD1 (5 bases). The germline gives CDR1 PRHDT, CDR2 FYEKMQ (reference sequence). Trimming removed 2 bases at V and 3 bases at J, with 11 bases between. The CDR3 is 14 amino acids. Here the CDR3 reads CASSLRGTLYEQYF. CDR3 in DNA: TGTGCCAGCAGCTTAAGGGGAACTCTCTACGAGCAGTACTTC. The variable domain in full, completed from reference TRBV13 and TRBJ2-7, reads AAGVIQSPRHLIKEKRETATLKCYPIPRHDTVYWYQQGPGQDPQFLISFYEKMQSDKGSIPDRFSAQQFSDYHSELNMSSLELGDSALYFCASSLRGTLYEQYFGPGTRLTVT.

The genes are TRBV7-9 and TRBJ1-3; 8 positions match TRBD1. Germline CDR1 reads SEHNR; CDR2 reads FQNEAQ (reference sequence). With V trimmed by 0 bases and J by 2 bases, 6 bases remained unmatched. CDR3 length: 17 amino acids. The CDR3 DNA sequence: TGTGCCAGCAGCTTAGCCCGGACAGGGTTTACTGGAAACACCATATATTTT. It yields the protein CASSLARTGFTGNTIYF.

The chain links TRBV7-9 to TRBJ1-5; tentative D call: TRBD1 (6 bases). CDR1 is SEHNR and CDR2 is FQNEAQ in the germline V gene (reference sequence). This CDR3 is 14 amino acids long. Between the trimmed V and J ends, which lost 0 bases and 6 bases, there was a span of 9 bases. This chain's CDR3 is CASSLAQGLQPQHF. The CDR3 DNA reads as TGTGCCAGCAGCTTAGCGCAGGGGCTTCAGCCCCAGCATTTT. Using reference TRBV7-9 and TRBJ1-5 for the parts outside the CDR3, the full variable domain is DTGVSQNPRHKITKRGQNVTFRCDPISEHNRLYWYRQTLGQGPEFLTYFQNEAQLEKSRLLSDRFSAERPKGSFSTLEIQRTEQGDSAMYLCASSLAQGLQPQHFGDGTRLSIL.

V gene TRBV29-1 combines with J gene TRBJ2-2, with D perhaps TRBD2 (7 bases). The V and J ends lost 5 bases and 0 bases respectively, with 16 bases between them. Germline V gene data show CDR1 as SQVTM and CDR2 as ANQGSEA. This CDR3 spans 16 amino acids. The CDR3 bases are TGCAGCGTTTTAACGGGGGGACACGCGAACACCGGGGAGCTGTTTTTT. Amino acid sequence: CSVLTGGHANTGELFF.

The chain couples TRBV27 to TRBJ1-2, with a weak D call TRBD1 (5 bases). Trimming removed 10 bases from V and 1 base from J, with 13 bases in between. Germline CDR1 is MNHEY and CDR2 is SMNVEV (reference sequence). The CDR3 sequence is 13 residues long. CDR3 in DNA: TGTGCCACACGACAGCTTAATAACTATGGCTACACCTTC. It is translated as CATRQLNNYGYTF.

The chain is built from TRBV28 and TRBJ2-5; D might be TRBD2 (6 bases). Looked up from germline, CDR1 is MDHEN and CDR2 is SYDVKM. The length of the CDR3 is 15 residues. Trimming took off 6 bases at V and 2 bases at J, with 16 bases between the two ends. The CDR3 region is CASRSPGLAQETQYF. In nucleotides, the CDR3 is TGTGCCAGCAGATCACCGGGACTTGCTCAAGAGACCCAGTACTTC.

V usage is TRBV7-3 and J usage is TRBJ2-1; perhaps TRBD2 as D (6 bases). Germline lookup yields CDR1 SGHTA and CDR2 FQGTGA. The germline V and J ends were trimmed by 2 bases and 7 bases, with 15 bases remaining between them. The CDR3 has 15 residues. As DNA, the CDR3 is TGTGCCAGCAGCTTAGGGCTAGCGACATTAAATGAGCAGTTCTTC. Its translation: CASSLGLATLNEQFF.

The chain has TRBV5-8 and TRBJ2-7; 10 positions match TRBD1. CDR3 length: 15 amino acids. Germline loops: CDR1 SGHTS, CDR2 YDEGEE. V dropped 4 bases and J dropped 0; count of bases not matched to a gene: 4. CDR3 sequence (DNA): TGTGCCAGCAGCCCCGGGACAGGGGCCTCCTACGAGCAGTACTTC. This gives the protein CASSPGTGASYEQYF. The full variable domain, rest sourced from reference TRBV5-8 and TRBJ2-7, is EAGVTQSPTHLIKTRGQQATLRCSPISGHTSVYWYQQALGLGLQFLLWYDEGEERNRGNFPPRFSGRQFPNYSSELNVNALELEDSALYLCASSPGTGASYEQYFGPGTRLTVT.

The genes are TRBV4-1 and TRBJ2-1, with 7 bases lining up with TRBD1. Trimming removed 6 bases from V and 5 bases from J; junction bases left unmatched: 16. The CDR3 extends over 17 amino acids. Germline V gene data show CDR1 as MGHRA and CDR2 as YSYEKL. CDR3 nucleotides: TGCGCCAGCAGACCTAGGACAGGATCCACTTTCAACAATGAGCAGTTCTTC. Translation gives CASRPRTGSTFNNEQFF.

The chain is built from TRBV19 and TRBJ1-2, with D possibly matching TRBD1 (6 bases). The germline V and J ends were trimmed by 8 bases and 3 bases, with 19 bases remaining between them. The CDR3 runs 15 residues. From germline, CDR1 is LNHDA and CDR2 SQIVND (reference sequence). The CDR3 is CASHEGGRPHYGYTF. The CDR3 DNA sequence: TGTGCCAGTCACGAGGGGGGGCGGCCCCACTATGGCTACACCTTC.

The chain joins TRBV29-1 to TRBJ2-7, with D possibly being TRBD1 (6 bases). Germline CDR1 SQVTM, CDR2 ANQGSEA. V lost 1 base to trimming and J lost 4 bases, with 14 bases between them. This CDR3 has 14 residues. The CDR3 is CSVEGSGEWYEQYF. CDR3 sequence (DNA): TGCAGCGTTGAAGGGTCAGGGGAGTGGTACGAGCAGTACTTC.

The CDR3 region has the DNA TGTGCCAGCAGCGATAGCGGGGGGCGAGGAGAGCAGTTCTTC. Its protein product is CASSDSGGRGEQFF. The chain has TRBV2 and TRBJ2-1; 10 bases match TRBD2. V was pared by 6 bases and J by 10 bases, with 9 bases of the junction left unmatched. The CDR3 is 14 amino acids. Germline-derived CDR1 and CDR2 are SNHLY and FYNNEI.

The genes are TRBV19 and TRBJ2-2; tentatively, D is TRBD1 (5 bases). The CDR3 totals 14 residues. Trimming took 2 bases from V and 2 from J, leaving 6 bases between them. Germline-derived CDR1 and CDR2 are LNHDA and SQIVND (reference sequence). The CDR3 nucleotides read TGTGCCAGTAGTATACAGGGCAACACCGGGGAGCTGTTTTTT. Residues: CASSIQGNTGELFF.

This clone occurred a few times. The chain uses TRBV12-3 or TRBV12-4 and TRBJ2-2; D ambiguous. V was clipped by 10 bases and J by 4 bases, with 13 bases between them. The CDR3 totals 13 residues. The CDR3 DNA sequence: TGTGCCATCCAGGTACCCTTCACCGGGGAGCTGTTTTTT. This gives the protein CAIQVPFTGELFF.